This T cell receptor beta chain was recorded in a study of Graves' ophthalmopathy and Graves' hyperthyroidism. Germline V gene sequence: CDR1 MNHEY, CDR2 SVGAGI. Trimming cost V 7 bases and J 0 bases, with 13 bases left between them. This CDR3 comprises 15 residues. Beta-chain TCR CDR3 regions were amplified from RNA transcripts. First-round RT-PCR used HTBI primers; second-round multiplex PCR followed. MiXCR, applied by TCRdb to the multiplex PCR reads, yields one record per CDR3 protein. Of approximately 1.2 million distinct CDR3 sequences listed, 35% to 40% are singletons. This clonotype was seen more than once but under ten times.

The specimen was peripheral blood or thyroid tissue (not recorded which). This chain joins TRBV6-5 and TRBJ1-5; D call uncertain. The TCR sequence derives from an adult man with Graves' hyperthyroidism. CDR3 sequence reads: CASNKAGGSNQPQHF. CDR3 nucleotides: TGTGCCAGCAATAAGGCAGGTGGTAGCAATCAGCCCCAGCATTTT.